This T cell receptor beta chain came from a study of vaccination and CD4 T cells after COVID-19. Study background: Drawing of post-COVID samples took place a median roughly 95 days after diagnosis (range 35 to 161).

Sample treatment: roughly 10-day PBMC culture with coronavirus spike peptide pools or control peptides (ViraFEST assay). This clonotype was detected a few times. What it binds is unknown. The V segment lost 4 bases and the J segment 3 bases; nucleotides outside the gene matches: 6. CDR3 length equals 15 residues. Looked up from germline, CDR1 is SGHNT and CDR2 is YYREEE (reference sequence). Once obtained from cultured CD4+ T cells, the DNA was sequenced using the Oncomine TCR Beta short-read assay. TCRdb passed the PCR reads through MiXCR, listing each CDR3 protein once. The table shows 15,000 to 20,000 distinct CDR3 sequences, with around half occurring only once.

This specimen consisted of CD4+ T cells from blood, cultured in vitro, obtained before SARS-CoV-2 vaccination. This rearrangement joins TRBV5-4 to TRBJ1-5; TRBD1 matches 8 bases. This TCR derives from a human donor who had recovered from COVID-19. CDR3: CASSDQGAVNQPQHF. The CDR3 DNA is TGTGCCAGCAGCGACCAGGGGGCGGTCAATCAGCCCCAGCATTTT. Drawing the rest from reference TRBV5-4 and TRBJ1-5, the complete variable domain is ETGVTQSPTHLIKTRGQQVTLRCSSQSGHNTVSWYQQALGQGPQFIFQYYREEENGRGNFPPRFSGLQFPNYSSELNVNALELDDSALYLCASSDQGAVNQPQHFGDGTRLSIL.